This T cell receptor (beta chain) was recovered during a study of human T cells and chemical hapten exposure. Study in general: Among samples, TCR yields varied mainly because of small differences in pooled library volume. The study, taken as a whole, reports: Unchanged with DPC sensitization were TCRs above 1 in 1000 frequency.

Unique molecular identifiers were attached to individual cDNA molecules within the library. Study processing details: A per-sample median of roughly 96,000 TCRs was observed, with counts ranging from roughly 20,000 to 690,600. MiXCR, applied by TCRdb to the reads, yields one record per CDR3 protein. The V and J calls reflect TCRdb's pipeline rather than the authors' work. The profile shows around 120,000 distinct CDR3 sequences, less than 10% of them singletons. Unseparated into fractions, whole blood served as the source from which total RNA was extracted. About this clonotype itself: As yet, its antigen is unknown.

The CDR3 is 14 amino acids. Germline V lookup: CDR1 SGHRS, CDR2 YFSETQ. With 0 bases removed from V and 11 bases from J, the gap between germline ends came to 12 bases. The origin of this receptor is a human donor in good health. Some clones in this sample may be carry-over from other donors' samples. J is TRBJ1-6 and V is TRBV5-1; no clear D gene. Sample: whole blood. The CDR3 DNA reads as TGCGCCAGCAGCTTGGTGTCCGAAGAACCACCCCTCCACTTT. It specifies CASSLVSEEPPLHF.